This T cell receptor beta chain was identified in a study of T cells after yellow fever vaccination. V was clipped by 1 base and J by 4 bases, with 12 bases between them. Germline V gene sequence: CDR1 SEHNR, CDR2 FQNEAQ (reference sequence). The CDR3 runs to 15 residues. This clonotype was counted between two and nine times. Its matching antigen is unknown. TCRdb ran MiXCR on the 5' RACE reads and lists one entry per CDR3 protein. The profile shows 620,000 or so distinct CDR3 sequences, roughly a sixth of them singletons. Study-wide findings and caveats: Shared CD4/CD8 clonotypes were a small share, likely from convergent recombination.

This rearrangement joins TRBV7-9 to TRBJ2-3, with D perhaps TRBD1 (7 bases). This sample comprised PBMCs, obtained less than 6 days after the first yellow fever vaccination. The sequence was obtained from a man aged 18 to 29 who received the YFV17D yellow fever vaccine. The CDR3 loop reads CASSLVGGGADTQYF. CDR3 DNA: TGTGCCAGCAGCTTAGTTGGAGGGGGCGCAGATACGCAGTATTTT.